This TCR beta chain is drawn from a study of CD8+ T cells in alopecia areata. It was cDNA, reverse transcribed from extracted RNA, that served as the sequencing template. Using immunoSEQ multiplex PCR, the repertoire was profiled, and TCRdb retains in-frame clones only, with some absent. This table has 200,000 to 250,000 clones, about three fifths appearing once. Per the germline V gene, CDR1 is GTSNPN and CDR2 is SVGIG (reference sequence). The CDR3 consists of 15 residues. V gave up 4 bases and J gave up 2 bases; unmatched junction bases: 8. Treatment of the sample: oral pan-JAK inhibitor, 5-10 mg twice daily.

The sample was CD4+ T cells sorted from blood, taken at week 4, from a patient treated with tofacitinib. The chain is built from TRBV30 and TRBJ1-2, with 9 bases lining up with TRBD1. The clonotype originates from a human donor with alopecia areata. The CDR3 spells CAWNRPGTGNYGYTF. The CDR3 DNA reads TGTGCCTGGAATCGTCCCGGGACAGGGAACTATGGCTACACCTTC.